The sequence of this T cell receptor beta chain was determined in a study of blood T cell repertoires in COVID-19. The V gene lost 2 bases and the J gene lost 4 bases, with 12 bases spanning the gap. CDR3 size: 15 residues. Germline V gene lookup returns CDR1 SEHNR and CDR2 FQNEAQ (reference sequence). This table comes from immunoSEQ multiplex PCR, and its TCRdb copy is limited to in-frame clones, with some not included. The repertoire holds 150,000 to 200,000 clones, 75% to 90% seen once, with around 7% in the top ten. This TCR came from a man aged 35 to 55 with acute or convalescent COVID-19. The gene calls are TRBV7-9 and TRBJ1-3; D not certain. Sequenced input: peripheral blood. The CDR3 loop is CASSLLQWRGNTIYF. As DNA, the CDR3 is TGTGCCAGCAGCTTACTACAGTGGAGGGGAAACACCATATATTTT.